The entry below gives a single T cell receptor beta chain sequence along with its context. Some clones are missing from TCRdb's copy, which holds only in-frame ones; the method was immunoSEQ multiplex PCR. The table has roughly 79,000 clones, 80% to 95% seen once. This sample was included in a study of T cell changes during pregnancy in multiple sclerosis. CDR1 SEHNR and CDR2 FQNEAQ come from the germline V gene (reference sequence). Trimming shortened V by 5 bases and J by 7 bases, and 14 bases separated the two germline ends. The CDR3 contains 13 residues. V gene TRBV7-9 combines with J gene TRBJ1-1, with a weak D call TRBD1 (5 bases). The specimen comprised CD4+ T cells from peripheral blood mononuclear cells, sampled before pregnancy. The sequence derives from a female donor with multiple sclerosis, enrolled in a pregnancy study. DNA for the CDR3: TGTGCCAGCAGCCCTCGACAGCCCGTTGAAGCTTTCTTT. Amino acid sequence: CASSPRQPVEAFF.